This TCR beta chain is from a study of cytomegalovirus exposure and HLA in healthy donors. The PCR used 60 Vbeta and 13 Jbeta primers. Sequencing used immunoSEQ multiplex PCR; TCRdb keeps in-frame clones, though not all of them. The data show roughly 150,000 clones, roughly 72% seen once. Study-wide results and limits: A later analysis reportedly found fewer N-insertions in an Asian-associated ancestry cluster than the approximately 670-donor mean.

Participants comprised healthy donors of bone marrow. As regards this clone: Its antigen is undetermined.

Trimming left V 3 bases short and J 4 bases short, with 13 bases between. Germline V gene data show CDR1 as GTSNPN and CDR2 as SVGIG (reference sequence). This CDR3 contains 13 residues. The origin of this receptor is a woman in her thirties or forties in good health and CMV-seronegative. Sequenced input: PBMCs. The chain couples TRBV30 to TRBJ2-7; D perhaps matches TRBD1 (7 bases). CDR3 bases: TGTGCCTGGAGCGCGGGACAGCTATACGAGCAGTACTTC. Amino acid sequence: CAWSAGQLYEQYF.